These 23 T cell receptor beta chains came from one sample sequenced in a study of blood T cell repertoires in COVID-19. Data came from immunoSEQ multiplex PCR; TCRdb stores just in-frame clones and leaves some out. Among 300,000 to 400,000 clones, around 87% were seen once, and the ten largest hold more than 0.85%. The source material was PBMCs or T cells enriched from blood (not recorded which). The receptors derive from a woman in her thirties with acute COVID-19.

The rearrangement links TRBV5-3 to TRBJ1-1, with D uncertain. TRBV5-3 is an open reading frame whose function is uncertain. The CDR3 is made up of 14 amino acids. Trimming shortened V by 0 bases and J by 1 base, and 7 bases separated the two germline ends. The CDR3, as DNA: TGTGCCAGAAGCTTGGCCGTCTCGAACACTGAAGCTTTCTTT. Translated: CARSLAVSNTEAFF.

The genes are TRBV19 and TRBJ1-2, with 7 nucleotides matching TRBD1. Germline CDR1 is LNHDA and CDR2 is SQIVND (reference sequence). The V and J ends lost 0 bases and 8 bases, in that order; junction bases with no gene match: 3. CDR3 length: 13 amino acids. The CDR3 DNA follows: TGTGCCAGTAGTATAGAGGGACAGTGGGGCTACACCTTC. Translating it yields CASSIEGQWGYTF.

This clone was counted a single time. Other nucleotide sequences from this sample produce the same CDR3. In nucleotides, the CDR3 is TGCGCCAGCAGCCCAGCGGGTGGCACAGATACGCAGTATTTT. Translating gives CASSPAGGTDTQYF. The chain has TRBV5-1 and TRBJ2-3; weak D call: TRBD2 (6 bases). V was shortened by 4 bases and J by 1 base, with 10 bases between the two germline ends. The CDR3 covers 14 residues. Germline values: CDR1 SGHRS, CDR2 YFSETQ.

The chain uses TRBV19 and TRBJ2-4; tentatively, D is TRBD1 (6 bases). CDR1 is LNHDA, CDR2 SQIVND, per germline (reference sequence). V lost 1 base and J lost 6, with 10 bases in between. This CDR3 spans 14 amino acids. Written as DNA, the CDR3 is TGTGCCAGTAGTATAGCGGGGACATCAAACATTCAGTACTTC. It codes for CASSIAGTSNIQYF.

The CDR3 loop reads CASSVRPLAGATDTQYF. In nucleotides, the CDR3 is TGTGCCAGCAGCGTACGTCCGCTAGCGGGGGCCACAGATACGCAGTATTTT. The rearrangement joins TRBV9 to TRBJ2-3; the match to TRBD2 covers 10 bases. V gave up 1 base and J gave up 2 bases; unmatched junction bases: 7. Germline loops: CDR1 SGDLS, CDR2 YYNGEE. The CDR3 is made up of 17 amino acids. Based on the CDR3 plus reference TRBV9 and TRBJ2-3, the full variable domain is DSGVTQTPKHLITATGQRVTLRCSPRSGDLSVYWYQQSLDQGLQFLIQYYNGEERAKGNILERFSAQQFPDLHSELNLSSLELGDSALYFCASSVRPLAGATDTQYFGPGTRLTVL.

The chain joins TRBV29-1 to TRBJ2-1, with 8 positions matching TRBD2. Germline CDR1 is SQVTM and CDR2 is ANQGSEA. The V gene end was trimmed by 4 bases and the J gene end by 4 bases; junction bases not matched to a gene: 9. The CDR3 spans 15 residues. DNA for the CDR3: TGCAGCGTTGTTTGGGCGGGGGGTTCGTACAATGAGCAGTTCTTC. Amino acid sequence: CSVVWAGGSYNEQFF.

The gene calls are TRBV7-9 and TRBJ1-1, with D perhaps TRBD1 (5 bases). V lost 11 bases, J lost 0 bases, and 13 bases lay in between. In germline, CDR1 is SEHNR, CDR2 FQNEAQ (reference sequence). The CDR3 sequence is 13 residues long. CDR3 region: CAPGGLLNTEAFF. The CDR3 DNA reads TGTGCCCCGGGGGGACTCTTGAACACTGAAGCTTTCTTT. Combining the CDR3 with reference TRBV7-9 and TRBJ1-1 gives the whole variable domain DTGVSQNPRHKITKRGQNVTFRCDPISEHNRLYWYRQTLGQGPEFLTYFQNEAQLEKSRLLSDRFSAERPKGSFSTLEIQRTEQGDSAMYLCAPGGLLNTEAFFGQGTRLTVV.

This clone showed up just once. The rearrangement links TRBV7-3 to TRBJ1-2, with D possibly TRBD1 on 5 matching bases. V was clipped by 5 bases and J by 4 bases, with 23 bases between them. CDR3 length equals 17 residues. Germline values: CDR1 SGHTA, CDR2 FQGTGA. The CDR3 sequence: CASSRGEGPQRGYGYTF. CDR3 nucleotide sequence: TGTGCCAGCAGCCGCGGGGAGGGACCCCAGAGAGGCTATGGCTACACCTTC.

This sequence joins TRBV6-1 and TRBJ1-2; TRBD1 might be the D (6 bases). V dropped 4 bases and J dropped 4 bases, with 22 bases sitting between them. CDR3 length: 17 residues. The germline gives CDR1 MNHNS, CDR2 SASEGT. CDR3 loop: CASSADSQPLVSYGYTF. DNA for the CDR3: TGTGCCAGCAGTGCGGACAGCCAGCCTCTTGTAAGCTATGGCTACACCTTC.

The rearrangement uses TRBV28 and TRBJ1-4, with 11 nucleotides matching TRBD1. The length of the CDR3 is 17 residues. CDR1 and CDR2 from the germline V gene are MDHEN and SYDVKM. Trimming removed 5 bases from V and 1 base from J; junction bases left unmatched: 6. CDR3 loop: CASSKDRGRGTNEKLFF. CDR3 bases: TGTGCCAGCAGTAAGGACAGGGGGCGGGGAACTAATGAAAAACTGTTTTTT.

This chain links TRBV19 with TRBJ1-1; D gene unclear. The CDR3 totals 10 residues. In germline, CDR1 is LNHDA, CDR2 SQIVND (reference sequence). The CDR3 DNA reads TGTGCAGTCGGGTGGGCTGAAGCTTTCTTT. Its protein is CAVGWAEAFF.

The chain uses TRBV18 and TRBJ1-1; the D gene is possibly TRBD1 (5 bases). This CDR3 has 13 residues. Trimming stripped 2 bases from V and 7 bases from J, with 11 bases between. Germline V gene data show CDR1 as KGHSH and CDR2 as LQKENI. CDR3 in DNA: TGTGCCAGCTCACCAGCGGGGCGGGGTGAAGCTTTCTTT. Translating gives CASSPAGRGEAFF.

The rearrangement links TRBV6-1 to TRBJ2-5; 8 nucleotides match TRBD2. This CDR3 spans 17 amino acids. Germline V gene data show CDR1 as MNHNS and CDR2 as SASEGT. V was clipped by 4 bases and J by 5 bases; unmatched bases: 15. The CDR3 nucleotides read TGTGCCAGCAGTGGGCGGATAACTAGCGGTACGGGGGAGACCCAGTACTTC. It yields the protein CASSGRITSGTGETQYF.

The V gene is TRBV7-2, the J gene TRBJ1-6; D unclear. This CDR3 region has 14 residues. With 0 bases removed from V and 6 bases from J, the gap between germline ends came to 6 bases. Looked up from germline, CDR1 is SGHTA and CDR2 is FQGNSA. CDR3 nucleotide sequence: TGTGCCAGCAGCTTAGCGTACAGTAATTCACCCCTCCACTTT. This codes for CASSLAYSNSPLHF.

This CDR3 is CASSPGAGSYEQYF. For the CDR3, the DNA is TGTGCCAGCAGCCCCGGCGCAGGGTCCTACGAGCAGTACTTC. V gene TRBV6-5 combines with J gene TRBJ2-7, with a possible D match to TRBD1 (5 bases). Germline CDR1 reads MNHEY; CDR2 reads SVGAGI. V lost 6 bases, J lost 1 base, and 13 bases lay in between. The CDR3 totals 14 residues.

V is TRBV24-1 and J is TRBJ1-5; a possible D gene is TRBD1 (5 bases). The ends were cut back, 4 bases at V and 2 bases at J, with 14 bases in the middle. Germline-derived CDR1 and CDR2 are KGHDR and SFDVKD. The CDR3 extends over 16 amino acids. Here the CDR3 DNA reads TGTGCCACCAGTGACCCGGGGACTTCACGCAATCAGCCCCAGCATTTT. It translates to CATSDPGTSRNQPQHF.

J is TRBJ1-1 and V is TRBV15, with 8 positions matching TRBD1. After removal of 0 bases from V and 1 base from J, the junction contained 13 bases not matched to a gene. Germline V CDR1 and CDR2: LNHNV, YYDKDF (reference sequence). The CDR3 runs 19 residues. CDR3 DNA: TGTGCCACCAGCAGAGATTTGGGAACAGGGGGGTTTACGAACACTGAAGCTTTCTTT. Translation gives CATSRDLGTGGFTNTEAFF.

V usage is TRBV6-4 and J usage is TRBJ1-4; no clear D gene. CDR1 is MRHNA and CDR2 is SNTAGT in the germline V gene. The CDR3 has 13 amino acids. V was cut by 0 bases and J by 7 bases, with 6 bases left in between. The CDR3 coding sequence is TGTGCCAGCAGTGACTCCCCCGGTGAAAAACTGTTTTTT. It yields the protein CASSDSPGEKLFF.

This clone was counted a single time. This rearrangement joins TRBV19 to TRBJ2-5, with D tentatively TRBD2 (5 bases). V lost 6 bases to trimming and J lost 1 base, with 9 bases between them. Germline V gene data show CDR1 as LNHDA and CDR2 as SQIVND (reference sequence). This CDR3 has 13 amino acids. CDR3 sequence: CASRQTIQETQYF. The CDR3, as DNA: TGTGCCAGTAGACAGACTATCCAAGAGACCCAGTACTTC.

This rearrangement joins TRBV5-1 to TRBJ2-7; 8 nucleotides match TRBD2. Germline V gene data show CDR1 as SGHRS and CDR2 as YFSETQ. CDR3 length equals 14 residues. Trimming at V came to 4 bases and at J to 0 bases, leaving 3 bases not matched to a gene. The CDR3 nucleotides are TGCGCCAGCAGCCCGGGGGGGGTCTCCTACGAGCAGTACTTC. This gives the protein CASSPGGVSYEQYF.

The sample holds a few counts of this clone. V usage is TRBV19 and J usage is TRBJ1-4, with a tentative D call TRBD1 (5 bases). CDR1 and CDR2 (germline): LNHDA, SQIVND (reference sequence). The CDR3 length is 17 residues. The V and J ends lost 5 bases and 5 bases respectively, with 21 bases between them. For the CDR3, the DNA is TGTGCCAGTAGTCCCGACAGCGACCAGATTCTCAATGAAAAACTGTTTTTT. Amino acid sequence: CASSPDSDQILNEKLFF.

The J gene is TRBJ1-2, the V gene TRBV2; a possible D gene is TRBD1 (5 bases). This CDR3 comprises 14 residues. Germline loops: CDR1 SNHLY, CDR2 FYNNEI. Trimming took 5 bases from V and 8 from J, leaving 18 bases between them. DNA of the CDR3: TGTGCCAGCAGTATTACCGCAGGGTTGGGAGGCTACACCTTC. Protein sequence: CASSITAGLGGYTF.

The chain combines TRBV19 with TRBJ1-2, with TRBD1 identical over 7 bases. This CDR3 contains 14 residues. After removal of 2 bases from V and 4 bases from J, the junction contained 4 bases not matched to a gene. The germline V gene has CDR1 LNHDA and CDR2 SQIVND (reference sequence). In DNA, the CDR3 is TGTGCCAGTAGTATATCCGGGACAGTCTATGGCTACACCTTC. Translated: CASSISGTVYGYTF.